The source of this T cell receptor (beta chain) is a study of Graves' ophthalmopathy and Graves' hyperthyroidism. Study findings and constraints: The blood repertoire also included most expanded thyroid clonotypes above 0.001 frequency. Progression of ophthalmopathy was predicted by the model with roughly 71% sensitivity and around 72% specificity.

The CDR3 has 14 residues. The V and J ends lost 7 bases and 3 bases respectively, with 15 bases between them. Germline loops: CDR1 LNHNV, CDR2 YYDKDF (reference sequence). CDR3 regions of TCR beta were amplified from RNA transcripts. RT-PCR was first run with HTBI primers, then multiplex PCR in a second round. TCRdb re-called the multiplex PCR reads with MiXCR, one entry per CDR3 protein. The table records about 620,000 distinct CDR3 sequences, about 20% of them present only once. Ineligible for inclusion were patients with other autoimmune diseases, uncontrolled infections, pregnancy or lactation. PBMCs stemmed from around 10 ml of fresh peripheral blood. This clonotype was seen a handful of times. Antigen specificity is unknown.

The sample was peripheral blood. This sequence was found in a woman between 18 and 30 years old with stable Graves' hyperthyroidism. Some clones in this sample may be carry-over from other donors' samples. The rearrangement uses TRBV15 and TRBJ2-5, with D perhaps TRBD1 or TRBD2 (5 bases each). The CDR3 bases are TGTGCCACCATGGGGGAACCCCGGGAAGAGACCCAGTACTTC. Translating it yields CATMGEPREETQYF. Filled out from reference TRBV15 and TRBJ2-5, the complete variable domain reads DAMVIQNPRYQVTQFGKPVTLSCSQTLNHNVMYWYQQKSSQAPKLLFHYYDKDFNNEADTPDNFQSRRPNTSFCFLDIRSPGLGDTAMYLCATMGEPREETQYFGPGTRLLVL.